One and the same sample provided the 6 T cell receptor beta chains below, sequenced in a study of blood T cell repertoires in COVID-19. Produced via immunoSEQ multiplex PCR; TCRdb's table is partial and in-frame only. The data show around 240,000 clones, 80% to 90% seen once. Sequencing was done on a sample of PBMCs or T cells enriched from blood (not recorded which). The receptor set was obtained from a woman aged 50 to 65 who had recovered from COVID-19.

The rearrangement uses TRBV7-9 and TRBJ1-5; tentatively, D is TRBD1 (6 bases). The length of the CDR3 is 17 residues. The germline V gene encodes CDR1 SEHNR and CDR2 FQNEAQ (reference sequence). V dropped 3 bases and J dropped 0 bases, with 15 bases sitting between them. For the CDR3, the DNA is TGTGCCAGCAGCTTGAGCATGGGGGGGCGTAGCAATCAGCCCCAGCATTTT. Amino acids: CASSLSMGGRSNQPQHF.

There are a few counts of this clone. The genes are TRBV30 and TRBJ2-7; 9 bases are a match to TRBD1. This CDR3 region has 13 residues. The V segment lost 4 bases and the J segment 7 bases; nucleotides outside the gene matches: 8. Germline-derived CDR1 and CDR2 are GTSNPN and SVGIG (reference sequence). In nucleotides, the CDR3 is TGTGCCTGGACGGGACAGGGAACGCGAGAGCAGTACTTC. Its translation: CAWTGQGTREQYF.

The chain recombines TRBV5-1 with TRBJ1-1, with a weak D call TRBD1 (5 bases). Trimming removed 5 bases from V and 5 bases from J, with 10 bases in between. This CDR3 is built from 12 residues. The germline CDR1 and CDR2 sequences are SGHRS and YFSETQ. In DNA form, the CDR3 reads TGCGCCAGCAGTCAGGGTCGTACTGAAGCTTTCTTT. It yields the protein CASSQGRTEAFF.

The rearrangement links TRBV27 to TRBJ1-2; D gene unclear. There are 15 residues in the CDR3. The germline CDR1 and CDR2 sequences are MNHEY and SMNVEV (reference sequence). Trimming stripped 5 bases from V and 4 bases from J, with 17 bases between. The CDR3 DNA reads as TGTGCCAGCAGTGGAAAGGGAGGGATTTTCTATGGCTACACCTTC. Translating gives CASSGKGGIFYGYTF.

This rearrangement joins TRBV5-4 to TRBJ2-7; 9 nucleotides align to TRBD1. This CDR3 is 15 amino acids long. Germline loops: CDR1 SGHNT, CDR2 YYREEE (reference sequence). J was trimmed by 3 bases and V by 3 bases; bases with no gene match: 7. CDR3 amino acids: CASSSRGQGLYEQYF. The CDR3 bases are TGTGCCAGCAGCTCAAGGGGACAGGGCCTCTACGAGCAGTACTTC.

The chain employs TRBV2 and TRBJ2-1, with D uncertain. Trimming removed 0 bases from V and 3 bases from J, with 3 bases in between. The germline V gene encodes CDR1 SNHLY and CDR2 FYNNEI. The CDR3 totals 13 residues. The CDR3 DNA sequence: TGTGCCAGCAGTGAAGCGCGCTACAATGAGCAGTTCTTC. Translation gives CASSEARYNEQFF.